The 32 T cell receptor beta chains below come from one sample, sequenced in a study of T cells expressing NK-cell markers. Using the 5' RACE reads, TCRdb records one entry per CDR3 protein without DNA. This sample's table reports 150,000 to 160,000 distinct CDR3 sequences. The sequenced sample consisted of blood T cells: a sorted CD56 or NKG2C T cell subset, CD4+ or CD8+ T cells, or bulk PBMC T cells (not recorded which). The receptors were gathered from a woman aged 50 to 60 in good health.

This chain links TRBV7-9 with TRBJ2-7; checking the TCRdb D call of TRBD1 is not possible without DNA. Germline V gives CDR1 SEHNR, CDR2 FQNEAQ (reference sequence). This CDR3 has 14 amino acids. The CDR3 spells CASSKRDTPLEQYF.

This chain uses TRBV13 with TRBJ1-2; absent DNA, TCRdb's TRBD1 call cannot be checked. Germline CDR1 PRHDT, CDR2 FYEKMQ (reference sequence). There are 14 residues in the CDR3. CDR3 residues: CASSLRTGIHGYTF.

The chain combines TRBV7-9 with TRBJ1-5; TCRdb calls TRBD1, which cannot be checked without DNA. This CDR3 is built from 15 residues. CDR1 and CDR2 from the germline V gene are SEHNR and FQNEAQ (reference sequence). The CDR3 here is CASEAGGAGNQPQHF.

The chain couples TRBV3-1 to TRBJ2-5; TCRdb lists TRBD1, though no DNA is available to test this call. The CDR3 sequence is 14 residues long. Germline CDR1 and CDR2: LGHDT and YNNKEL (reference sequence). The CDR3 reads CASSQDWGGETQYF.

The J gene is TRBJ1-5, the V gene TRBV7-9. The length of the CDR3 is 17 residues. Germline V gives CDR1 SEHNR, CDR2 FQNEAQ (reference sequence). The chain's CDR3 is CASSLASADYSNQPQHF. The whole variable domain, filled in from reference TRBV7-9 and TRBJ1-5, reads DTGVSQNPRHKITKRGQNVTFRCDPISEHNRLYWYRQTLGQGPEFLTYFQNEAQLEKSRLLSDRFSAERPKGSFSTLEIQRTEQGDSAMYLCASSLASADYSNQPQHFGDGTRLSIL.

This chain uses TRBV27 with TRBJ2-1; TCRdb lists TRBD2, though no DNA is available to test this call. This CDR3 comprises 17 residues. CDR1 is MNHEY, CDR2 SMNVEV, per germline (reference sequence). CDR3 amino acids: CASSFIDSGRFYNEQFF.

The chain carries TRBV24-1 and TRBJ2-2; TCRdb outputs TRBD2, but without DNA this stays unchecked. Germline loops: CDR1 KGHDR, CDR2 SFDVKD. CDR3 length: 15 residues. The CDR3 sequence: CATSDLPLGGGELFF.

CDR3 sequence: CASRGDVGELFF. This chain uses TRBV12-3 or TRBV12-4 with TRBJ2-2; TCRdb gives TRBD1 as the D gene, but with no DNA this cannot be confirmed. CDR3 length equals 12 residues.

The rearrangement joins TRBV25-1 to TRBJ2-1; TCRdb names TRBD1, which stays unverified in the absence of DNA. CDR1 is MGHDK, CDR2 SYGVNS, per germline. The CDR3 covers 16 residues. CDR3 sequence reads: CASSTRQGLSYNEQFF.

V gene TRBV7-8 combines with J gene TRBJ1-1. The germline V gene has CDR1 SGHVS and CDR2 FQNEAQ. There are 12 residues in the CDR3. CDR3 residues: CASSLVGAEAFF.

The V call is TRBV3-1, the J call TRBJ2-5; as DNA is missing, the TRBD1 call by TCRdb cannot be tested. This CDR3 region has 16 residues. Germline CDR1 reads LGHDT; CDR2 reads YNNKEL (reference sequence). CDR3 sequence: CASSPFFQGPGETQYF.

The V and J genes are TRBV4-1 and TRBJ2-3; with no DNA, the TCRdb D assignment of TRBD2 cannot be verified. The length of the CDR3 is 17 residues. Germline-derived CDR1 and CDR2 are MGHRA and YSYEKL. This chain's CDR3 is CASSQDFMEGNTDTQYF.

The J gene is TRBJ2-1, the V gene TRBV5-1; lacking DNA, the TRBD2 call made by TCRdb goes unchecked. Germline assignment: CDR1 SGHRS and CDR2 YFSETQ. The CDR3 totals 16 residues. The CDR3 loop is CASRNEMLAVYNEQFF.

The chain links TRBV12-5 to TRBJ2-3. CDR3 length equals 11 residues. Germline CDR1 is LGHNT and CDR2 is FRNRAP. CDR3 loop: CASGRYDTQYF. Using reference TRBV12-5 and TRBJ2-3 for the parts outside the CDR3, the full variable domain is DARVTQTPRHKVTEMGQEVTMRCQPILGHNTVFWYRQTMMQGLELLAYFRNRAPLDDSGMPKDRFSAEMPDATLATLKIQPSEPRDSAVYFCASGRYDTQYFGPGTRLTVL.

V gene TRBV7-6 combines with J gene TRBJ1-1. The CDR3 consists of 14 residues. From germline, CDR1 is SGHVS and CDR2 FNYEAQ. The CDR3 reads CASSHSSKNTEAFF.

This sequence joins TRBV5-6 and TRBJ2-1; without DNA, the TCRdb call of TRBD2 cannot be checked. This CDR3 has 12 residues. CDR1 SGHDT and CDR2 YYEEEE come from the germline V gene. CDR3 loop: CASSLGRGYLFF. The full variable domain, in which reference TRBV5-6 and TRBJ2-1 provide the parts outside the CDR3, is DAGVTQSPTHLIKTRGQQVTLRCSPKSGHDTVSWYQQALGQGPQFIFQYYEEEERQRGNFPDRFSGHQFPNYSSELNVNALLLGDSALYLCASSLGRGYLFFGPGTRLTVL.

The J gene is TRBJ1-4, the V gene TRBV6-5; absent DNA, TCRdb's TRBD1 call cannot be checked. Per the germline V gene, CDR1 is MNHEY and CDR2 is SVGAGI. The length of the CDR3 is 15 residues. CDR3: CASSSTGATNEKLFF.

The J gene is TRBJ1-2, the V gene TRBV29-1. Germline values: CDR1 SQVTM, CDR2 ANQGSEA. There are 11 residues in the CDR3. This CDR3 reads CSDDSYYGYTF.

V is TRBV14 and J is TRBJ2-7; TCRdb picks TRBD1, but there is no DNA to check that call. CDR1 and CDR2 (germline): SGHDN, FVKESK. This CDR3 spans 16 amino acids. The CDR3 is CASSQVPGQGPYEQYF. The full variable domain, completed using reference TRBV14 and TRBJ2-7, is EAGVTQFPSHSVIEKGQTVTLRCDPISGHDNLYWYRRVMGKEIKFLLHFVKESKQDESGMPNNRFLAERTGGTYSTLKVQPAELEDSGVYFCASSQVPGQGPYEQYFGPGTRLTVT.

This sequence joins TRBV24-1 and TRBJ1-1. The germline CDR1 and CDR2 sequences are KGHDR and SFDVKD. This CDR3 has 13 amino acids. CDR3 protein: CATSDLLNTEAFF.

The chain is built from TRBV27 and TRBJ1-1; without DNA, the TCRdb call of TRBD1 cannot be checked. The CDR3 runs to 14 residues. CDR1 is MNHEY and CDR2 is SMNVEV in the germline V gene (reference sequence). The CDR3 is CASSIQGGNTEAFF.

The rearrangement links TRBV6-5 to TRBJ2-7; TCRdb selects TRBD1, and the lack of DNA leaves this call unchecked. Germline V CDR1 and CDR2: MNHEY, SVGAGI. The CDR3 totals 13 residues. CDR3 loop: CASRWTGGDEQYF.

The chain links TRBV24-1 to TRBJ2-2. The V gene's germline CDR1 is KGHDR and CDR2 SFDVKD. This CDR3 is built from 14 residues. The CDR3 sequence: CATSDLQGSGELFF.

The chain couples TRBV11-2 to TRBJ2-1; the TCRdb D gene call, TRBD2, has no DNA to confirm it. The germline V gene encodes CDR1 SGHAT and CDR2 FQNNGV. This CDR3 is 14 amino acids long. The CDR3 loop reads CASSATSFSDEQFF.

The chain joins TRBV27 to TRBJ1-1; TCRdb returns TRBD1, unconfirmable since there is no DNA. This CDR3 is 12 amino acids long. CDR1 MNHEY and CDR2 SMNVEV come from the germline V gene (reference sequence). The CDR3 loop is CASSQLTGRAFF.

The rearrangement links TRBV24-1 to TRBJ1-1; the TCRdb D gene call, TRBD1, has no DNA to confirm it. The CDR3 consists of 14 residues. Germline loops: CDR1 KGHDR, CDR2 SFDVKD. The CDR3: CATSEPGGEGVAFF.

This chain connects TRBV27 to TRBJ2-7; TCRdb picks TRBD2, but there is no DNA to check that call. The germline CDR1 and CDR2 sequences are MNHEY and SMNVEV (reference sequence). This CDR3 has 14 residues. CDR3 region: CASSLLAGTNEQYF.

The chain is built from TRBV25-1 and TRBJ2-2. Germline V CDR1 and CDR2: MGHDK, SYGVNS. The CDR3 extends over 13 amino acids. CDR3 protein: CASKIPNTGELFF. The whole variable domain, filled in from reference TRBV25-1 and TRBJ2-2, reads EADIYQTPRYLVIGTGKKITLECSQTMGHDKMYWYQQDPGMELHLIHYSYGVNSTEKGDLSSESTVSRIRTEHFPLTLESARPSHTSQYLCASKIPNTGELFFGEGSRLTVL.

The chain has TRBV12-3 or TRBV12-4 and TRBJ2-7; TCRdb selects TRBD2, and the lack of DNA leaves this call unchecked. The length of the CDR3 is 13 residues. The CDR3 sequence: CASSMSSKDEQYF.

The chain links TRBV29-1 to TRBJ2-1. CDR3 length: 13 amino acids. Germline CDR1 and CDR2: SQVTM and ANQGSEA. This CDR3 reads CSVSDWKYNEQFF.

This chain connects TRBV27 to TRBJ1-5; TCRdb picks TRBD1, but there is no DNA to check that call. CDR3 size: 14 residues. CDR1 is MNHEY, CDR2 SMNVEV, per germline (reference sequence). CDR3: CASSSTGGIKPQHF.

The rearrangement uses TRBV4-1 and TRBJ1-4; TCRdb designates TRBD1, a call that cannot be tested without DNA. Germline V gene data show CDR1 as MGHRA and CDR2 as YSYEKL. This CDR3 contains 16 residues. This CDR3 reads CASSLSPGQGAWELFF.